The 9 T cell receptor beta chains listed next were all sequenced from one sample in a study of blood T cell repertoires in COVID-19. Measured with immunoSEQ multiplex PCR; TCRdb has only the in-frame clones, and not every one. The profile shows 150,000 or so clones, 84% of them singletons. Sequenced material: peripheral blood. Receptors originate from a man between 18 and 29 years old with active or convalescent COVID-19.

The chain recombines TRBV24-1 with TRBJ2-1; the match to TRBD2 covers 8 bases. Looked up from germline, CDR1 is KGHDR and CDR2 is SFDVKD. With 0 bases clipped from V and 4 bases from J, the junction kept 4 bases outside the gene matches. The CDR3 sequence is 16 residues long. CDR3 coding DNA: TGTGCCACCAGTGATTTGCGGGGGGGGGTGTACAATGAGCAGTTCTTC. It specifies CATSDLRGGVYNEQFF.

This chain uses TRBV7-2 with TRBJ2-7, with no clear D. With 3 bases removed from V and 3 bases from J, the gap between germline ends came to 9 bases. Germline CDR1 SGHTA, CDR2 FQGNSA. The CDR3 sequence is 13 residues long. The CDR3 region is CASSLVPLYEQYF. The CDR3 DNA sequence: TGTGCCAGCAGCTTGGTGCCACTCTACGAGCAGTACTTC.

The CDR3 sequence is CASSLEGQGNTGELFF. CDR3 nucleotides: TGCGCCAGCAGCTTGGAGGGACAGGGGAACACCGGGGAGCTGTTTTTT. V and J are TRBV5-1 and TRBJ2-2, with 9 bases identical to TRBD1. This CDR3 has 16 amino acids. Germline-derived CDR1 and CDR2 are SGHRS and YFSETQ. The V segment lost 0 bases and the J segment 1 base; nucleotides outside the gene matches: 1. Complete variable domain (other parts from reference TRBV5-1 and TRBJ2-2): KAGVTQTPRYLIKTRGQQVTLSCSPISGHRSVSWYQQTPGQGLQFLFEYFSETQRNKGNFPGRFSGRQFSNSRSEMNVSTLELGDSALYLCASSLEGQGNTGELFFGEGSRLTVL.

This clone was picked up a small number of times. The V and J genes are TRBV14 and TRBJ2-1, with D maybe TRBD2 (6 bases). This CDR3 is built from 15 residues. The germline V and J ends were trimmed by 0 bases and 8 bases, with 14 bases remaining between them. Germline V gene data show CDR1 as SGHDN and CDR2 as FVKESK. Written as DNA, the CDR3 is TGTGCCAGCAGCCAAGATATTGGGCTAGCGCATGAGCAGTTCTTC. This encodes CASSQDIGLAHEQFF. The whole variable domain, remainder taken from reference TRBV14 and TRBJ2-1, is EAGVTQFPSHSVIEKGQTVTLRCDPISGHDNLYWYRRVMGKEIKFLLHFVKESKQDESGMPNNRFLAERTGGTYSTLKVQPAELEDSGVYFCASSQDIGLAHEQFFGPGTRLTVL.

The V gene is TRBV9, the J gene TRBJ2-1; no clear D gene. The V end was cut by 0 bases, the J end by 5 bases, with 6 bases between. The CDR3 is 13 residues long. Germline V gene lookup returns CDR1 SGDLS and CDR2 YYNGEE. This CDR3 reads CASSVDLNNEQFF. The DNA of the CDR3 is TGTGCCAGCAGCGTAGATCTTAACAATGAGCAGTTCTTC.

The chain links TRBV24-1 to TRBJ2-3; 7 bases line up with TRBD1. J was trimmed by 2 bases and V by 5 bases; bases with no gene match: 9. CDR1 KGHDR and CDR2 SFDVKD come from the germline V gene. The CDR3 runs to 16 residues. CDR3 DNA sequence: TGTGCCACCAGTGCCCTAAAGGGGGCCCCCACAGATACGCAGTATTTT. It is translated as CATSALKGAPTDTQYF.

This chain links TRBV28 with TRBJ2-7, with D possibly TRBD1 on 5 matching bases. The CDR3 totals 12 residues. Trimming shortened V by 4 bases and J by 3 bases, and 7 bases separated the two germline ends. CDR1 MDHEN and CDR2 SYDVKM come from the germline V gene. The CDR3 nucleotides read TGTGCCAGCAGTTCTGACAGCTACGAGCAGTACTTC. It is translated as CASSSDSYEQYF.

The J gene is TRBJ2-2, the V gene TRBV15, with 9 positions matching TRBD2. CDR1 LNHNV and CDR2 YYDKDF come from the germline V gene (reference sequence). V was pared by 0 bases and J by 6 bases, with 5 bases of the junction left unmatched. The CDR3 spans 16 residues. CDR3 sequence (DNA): TGTGCCACCAGCAGAGACGAACGCGGGGGGGCCGGGGAGCTGTTTTTT. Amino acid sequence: CATSRDERGGAGELFF.

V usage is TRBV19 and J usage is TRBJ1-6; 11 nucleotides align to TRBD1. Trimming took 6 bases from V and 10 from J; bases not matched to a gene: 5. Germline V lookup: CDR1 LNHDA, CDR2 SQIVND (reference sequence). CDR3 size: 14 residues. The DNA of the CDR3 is TGTGCCAGTAGGATGGACAGGGGGCCCTCACCCCTCCACTTT. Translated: CASRMDRGPSPLHF.